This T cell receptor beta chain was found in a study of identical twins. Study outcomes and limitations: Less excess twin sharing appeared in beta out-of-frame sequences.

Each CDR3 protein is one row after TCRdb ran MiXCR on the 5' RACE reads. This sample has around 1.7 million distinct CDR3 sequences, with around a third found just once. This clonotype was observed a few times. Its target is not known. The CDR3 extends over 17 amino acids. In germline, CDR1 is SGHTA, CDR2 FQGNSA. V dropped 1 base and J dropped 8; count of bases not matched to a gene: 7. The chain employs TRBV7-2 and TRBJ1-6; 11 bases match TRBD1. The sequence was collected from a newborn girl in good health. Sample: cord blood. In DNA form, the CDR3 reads TGTGCCAGCAGCTTAGGAGTGTCGGGACAGGGGGATTCACCCCTCCACTTT. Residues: CASSLGVSGQGDSPLHF.